Below, one TCR beta chain is given with its context. Its antigen is not yet known. The sample holds no much larger clone one base away, and base qualities are not on file. This sample is part of a study of T cell repertoires in cytomegalovirus infection (dated by TCRdb to between 2018 and 2020). Regarding the study in general: Peptide stimulations targeted recently identified HLA-C-restricted CMV epitopes, whose presentation resists viral immunomodulation, together with well-studied HLA-B-restricted epitopes. Donor HLA type was relevant to the analysis, because carriage of CMV infection together with the matching HLA type was indicated by public TCR beta signatures. Results the study describes overall, beyond this receptor: Cumulative frequency of public TCR beta family members discriminated carriers of CMV infection plus the relevant HLA type in this cohort and an independent approximately 350-donor cohort. The ex vivo response was dominated by HLA-C-restricted CMV-specific TCR beta clonotypes, which also provided the single most frequent clonotype in two of eight donors.

Between the V and J ends, shortened by 6 bases and 3 bases respectively, the junction contains 16 bases. CDR1 and CDR2 are read off the germline V gene (reference sequence) as SGHNT and YYREEE. Inclusive of the bounding cysteine and phenylalanine, the CDR3 is 14 residues long. Only CDR3 DNA remains: 42 bases, in frame from the first base. This specimen's treatment or condition label, per the study, means: in vitro stimulation with specific CMV peptide epitopes to enrich CMV-specific T cells. Sequencer: Illumina HiSeq 1500. TCRdb cleaned the public reads at Q25 with fastp, built clones with MiXCR and kept in-frame beta chains. One record per CDR3 amino acid sequence lists the most common genes and DNA. For this sample the table gives over 250,000 distinct CDR3 sequences, of which under 25% were detected only once. The biggest ten clones account for around 20% of the sample.

This receptor chain uses TRBV5-4 and TRBJ2-7, and perhaps TRBD2 as D gene, on 6 matching bases. The sample consisted of cultured PBMCs, taken from culture after CMV antigen stimulation. The TCR originated in a human donor in good health (CMV status not recorded). Some clones in this sample may be carry-over from other donors' samples. The CDR3 corresponds to CASTPTEGGYEQYF. The DNA sequence is TGTGCCAGCACCCCCACGGAGGGCGGCTACGAGCAGTACTTC. Reference TRBV5-4 and TRBJ2-7 proteins supply the regions before and after the CDR3; the full variable domain is: ETGVTQSPTHLIKTRGQQVTLRCSSQSGHNTVSWYQQALGQGPQFIFQYYREEENGRGNFPPRFSGLQFPNYSSELNVNALELDDSALYLCASTPTEGGYEQYFGPGTRLTVT.